These 29 T cell receptor beta chains originate from one sample sequenced in a study of T cells in Graves' hyperthyroidism and ophthalmopathy. Authors of the study amplified TCR beta CDR3 regions from RNA transcripts. A set of HTBI primers served as the primers for a first-round RT-PCR of the TCR CDR3. TCRdb re-called the multiplex PCR reads with MiXCR, one entry per CDR3 protein. Of hundreds of thousands of distinct CDR3 sequences detected, about a sixth appear once; the ten largest clones hold 3% to 4%. The sample comprised blood. The receptor set was obtained from a woman between 35 and 50 years old with Graves' ophthalmopathy.

This clonotype was seen only a few times. The chain employs TRBV25-1 and TRBJ2-5; perhaps TRBD2 as D (5 bases). The germline V gene encodes CDR1 MGHDK and CDR2 SYGVNS. CDR3 length: 13 residues. Trimming took off 5 bases at V and 4 bases at J, with 11 bases between the two ends. The CDR3 DNA is TGTGCCAGCAGTCAAGCGGCTGGAGAGACCCAGTACTTC. It codes for CASSQAAGETQYF.

This clonotype has only a few counts. The rearrangement uses TRBV10-3 and TRBJ1-2, with D uncertain. V lost 4 bases and J lost 0, with 12 bases in between. Germline V CDR1 and CDR2: ENHRY, SYGVKD. The CDR3 is made up of 15 amino acids. This CDR3 is CAISGSDAPNYGYTF. The CDR3 bases are TGTGCCATCAGTGGTTCAGACGCCCCTAACTATGGCTACACCTTC.

This chain links TRBV6-1 with TRBJ2-6; D is unresolved. CDR3 length equals 15 residues. Germline V gene data show CDR1 as MNHNS and CDR2 as SASEGT. V was clipped by 5 bases and J by 1 base, with 9 bases between them. The CDR3 is CASSSTPSGANVLTF. The CDR3 nucleotides are TGTGCCAGCAGTTCGACACCTTCTGGGGCCAACGTCCTGACTTTC.

This clonotype was counted at least ten times. The rearrangement links TRBV30 to TRBJ1-1, with no clear D. This CDR3 has 14 amino acids. With 3 bases removed from V and 1 base from J, the gap between germline ends came to 12 bases. CDR1 is GTSNPN, CDR2 SVGIG, per germline (reference sequence). This CDR3 reads CAWRRPVGNTEAFF. CDR3 DNA: TGTGCCTGGAGGCGGCCCGTTGGGAACACTGAAGCTTTCTTT. Complete variable domain (other parts from reference TRBV30 and TRBJ1-1): SQTIHQWPATLVQPVGSPLSLECTVEGTSNPNLYWYRQAAGRGLQLLFYSVGIGQISSEVPQNLSASRPQDRQFILSSKKLLLSDSGFYLCAWRRPVGNTEAFFGQGTRLTVV.

The chain couples TRBV11-2 to TRBJ2-7; 8 bases map to TRBD1. V shed 5 bases, J shed 6 bases, and the junction held 12 bases outside the gene matches. The CDR3 length is 15 residues. In germline, CDR1 is SGHAT, CDR2 FQNNGV. In DNA, the CDR3 is TGTGCCAGCAGCCCAATCGACAGGGGCGGGTCCGAGCAGTACTTC. Translation: CASSPIDRGGSEQYF.

This clonotype was detected many times. The CDR3 nucleotides read TGTGCCTGGAGGCAAAGTGCTGGCTACACCTTC. Translating it yields CAWRQSAGYTF. The chain joins TRBV30 to TRBJ1-2; D not certain. Per the germline V gene, CDR1 is GTSNPN and CDR2 is SVGIG (reference sequence). CDR3 length: 11 amino acids. With 3 bases removed from V and 7 bases from J, the gap between germline ends came to 9 bases.

J is TRBJ1-2 and V is TRBV20-1; D is undetermined. Trimming left V 1 base short and J 4 bases short, with 4 bases between. Germline V lookup: CDR1 DFQATT, CDR2 SNEGSKA (reference sequence). The CDR3 runs 11 residues. CDR3 sequence (DNA): TGCAGTGCTAGAGGAGTCTATGGCTACACCTTC. Protein: CSARGVYGYTF.

This clonotype was found many times. V gene TRBV7-3 combines with J gene TRBJ1-6; 8 nucleotides line up with TRBD1. Germline trimming cut 2 bases from V and 4 bases from J; bases unmatched to any gene: 4. The CDR3 totals 16 residues. CDR1 SGHTA and CDR2 FQGTGA come from the germline V gene. The CDR3 region has the DNA TGTGCCAGCAGCTTACAGGGGGCAGGTTATAATTCACCCCTCCACTTT. The encoded protein is CASSLQGAGYNSPLHF.

The sample holds many counts of this clonotype. The CDR3 loop is CASNLDTNTEAFF. The DNA for the CDR3 is TGTGCCAGCAACCTCGACACGAACACTGAAGCTTTCTTT. V usage is TRBV28 and J usage is TRBJ1-1; D ambiguous. Trimming stripped 7 bases from V and 1 base from J, with 10 bases between. This CDR3 contains 13 residues. The V gene's germline CDR1 is MDHEN and CDR2 SYDVKM.

This clonotype has a count of ten or more. J is TRBJ2-1 and V is TRBV30; D unclear. Trimming shortened V by 4 bases and J by 2 bases, and 9 bases separated the two germline ends. The CDR3 contains 13 residues. CDR1 is GTSNPN, CDR2 SVGIG, per germline (reference sequence). The CDR3 spells CAWTRGTYNEQFF. DNA of the CDR3: TGTGCCTGGACCAGAGGAACCTACAATGAGCAGTTCTTC. The variable domain in full, with the rest retrieved from reference TRBV30 and TRBJ2-1, is SQTIHQWPATLVQPVGSPLSLECTVEGTSNPNLYWYRQAAGRGLQLLFYSVGIGQISSEVPQNLSASRPQDRQFILSSKKLLLSDSGFYLCAWTRGTYNEQFFGPGTRLTVL.

This chain joins TRBV12-3 or TRBV12-4 and TRBJ1-3; no reliable D call. V lost 1 base, J lost 7 bases, and 17 bases lay in between. The CDR3 sequence is 16 residues long. CDR3 bases: TGTGCCAGCAGTTTAGAGGGTTCCAGGCCGGGGAACACCATATATTTT. This sequence encodes CASSLEGSRPGNTIYF.

This clonotype was counted only a few times. The V and J genes are TRBV7-9 and TRBJ2-1, with 8 bases lining up with TRBD2. Germline CDR1 reads SEHNR; CDR2 reads FQNEAQ (reference sequence). This CDR3 has 14 residues. Unmatched junction bases numbered 7, after V lost 3 bases and J lost 9 bases. The CDR3 bases are TGTGCCAGCAGCTTTCGGGAGGGCCGGGGTGAGCAGTTCTTC. It is translated as CASSFREGRGEQFF.

This clonotype came up a few times. This chain connects TRBV11-2 to TRBJ2-6; D call uncertain. In germline, CDR1 is SGHAT, CDR2 FQNNGV. The V gene lost 6 bases and the J gene lost 0 bases, with 12 bases spanning the gap. The CDR3 totals 16 residues. The CDR3 protein is CASRSWTDSGANVLTF. As DNA, the CDR3 is TGTGCCAGCAGATCCTGGACGGACTCTGGGGCCAACGTCCTGACTTTC.

This clonotype came up a few times. This could be a read error, since a much larger clone is one nucleotide away. The chain uses TRBV18 and TRBJ2-5; tentative D call: TRBD2 (5 bases). This CDR3 region has 14 residues. The ends were cut back, 3 bases at V and 9 bases at J, with 17 bases in the middle. Germline V gene lookup returns CDR1 KGHSH and CDR2 LQKENI. The CDR3 here is CASSPSSRTEAQYF. The CDR3 DNA is TGTGCCAGCTCACCTTCATCTAGAACGGAGGCCCAGTACTTC.

This clonotype was detected many times. The V gene is TRBV20-1, the J gene TRBJ2-1; D not resolved. V lost 0 bases, J lost 0 bases, and 9 bases lay in between. Germline-derived CDR1 and CDR2 are DFQATT and SNEGSKA (reference sequence). The CDR3 loop spans 15 amino acids. CDR3 loop: CSARDRRVSYNEQFF. The CDR3 nucleotides read TGCAGTGCTAGAGATCGACGGGTCTCCTACAATGAGCAGTTCTTC.

This chain uses TRBV4-1 with TRBJ2-7; no clear D. CDR1 is MGHRA and CDR2 is YSYEKL in the germline V gene. The V end lost 2 bases, the J end lost 5 bases, and 10 bases lay between the germline ends. This CDR3 region has 13 residues. The CDR3 nucleotides are TGCGCCAGCAGCCAAAATCCGGACGACGAGCAGTACTTC. This encodes CASSQNPDDEQYF.

This clonotype turned up a few times. The chain recombines TRBV4-2 with TRBJ2-3; 7 positions match TRBD1. V lost 1 base, J lost 4 bases, and 8 bases stayed unmatched. This CDR3 contains 16 residues. Germline V lookup: CDR1 LGHNA, CDR2 YNFKEQ. Here the CDR3 reads CASSQGQGSTPDTQYF. The CDR3 coding sequence is TGTGCCAGCAGCCAAGGACAGGGTAGTACTCCAGATACGCAGTATTTT.

This clonotype was found many times. The chain uses TRBV5-1 and TRBJ2-1, with D unclear. V lost 3 bases, J lost 2 bases, and 6 bases lay in between. Germline V lookup: CDR1 SGHRS, CDR2 YFSETQ. CDR3 length: 13 residues. CDR3 sequence: CASSSQPYNEQFF. The CDR3 DNA is TGCGCCAGCAGCTCGCAACCCTACAATGAGCAGTTCTTC.

CDR3 DNA: TGCGCCAGCAGCCTACCGGACGGAGGCTACACCTTC. Its protein is CASSLPDGGYTF. This chain links TRBV4-1 with TRBJ1-2; D ambiguous. V was pared by 4 bases and J by 8 bases, with 11 bases between. Germline lookup yields CDR1 MGHRA and CDR2 YSYEKL. CDR3 length: 12 residues.

This clonotype was counted many times. V and J are TRBV11-3 and TRBJ1-6; D gene ambiguous. Germline lookup yields CDR1 SGHNT and CDR2 YENEEA. Trimming removed 2 bases from V and 7 bases from J, with 18 bases in between. The length of the CDR3 is 17 residues. The CDR3 nucleotides read TGTGCCAGCAGCTTAATTAATGTGGAAGGCACCAATTCACCCCTCCACTTT. Encoded protein: CASSLINVEGTNSPLHF. Filled out from reference TRBV11-3 and TRBJ1-6, the complete variable domain reads EAGVVQSPRYKIIEKKQPVAFWCNPISGHNTLYWYLQNLGQGPELLIRYENEEAVDDSQLPKDRFSAERLKGVDSTLKIQPAELGDSAVYLCASSLINVEGTNSPLHFGNGTRLTVT.

This clonotype occurred a few times. This rearrangement joins TRBV19 to TRBJ2-2, with D possibly matching TRBD2 (6 bases). Trimming pared 3 bases from V and 7 bases from J, leaving 9 bases between. The CDR3 extends over 13 amino acids. Germline V CDR1 and CDR2: LNHDA, SQIVND (reference sequence). The CDR3 spells CASSMQGGGELFF. In DNA form, the CDR3 reads TGTGCCAGTAGTATGCAGGGAGGCGGGGAGCTGTTTTTT.

This clonotype was observed many times. The chain is built from TRBV30 and TRBJ2-1; D is undetermined. Trimming pared 5 bases from V and 2 bases from J, leaving 7 bases between. Germline CDR1 GTSNPN, CDR2 SVGIG (reference sequence). The CDR3 contains 12 residues. CDR3 DNA sequence: TGTGCCTGGTTCCGTACCTACAATGAGCAGTTCTTC. Translated: CAWFRTYNEQFF.

This clonotype has more than one count but fewer than ten. The rearrangement uses TRBV6-1 and TRBJ2-1, with D tentatively TRBD2 (7 bases). This CDR3 spans 17 amino acids. Germline V lookup: CDR1 MNHNS, CDR2 SASEGT. The ends were cut back, 6 bases at V and 0 bases at J, with 18 bases in the middle. In DNA, the CDR3 is TGTGCCAGCAGACCCGTCGAGGGGGGGCCCTCCTACAATGAGCAGTTCTTC. Encoded protein: CASRPVEGGPSYNEQFF.

The table lists this clonotype with many counts. V gene TRBV6-1 combines with J gene TRBJ1-4, with 7 bases lining up with TRBD1. This CDR3 has 15 amino acids. The V gene's germline CDR1 is MNHNS and CDR2 SASEGT. After removal of 5 bases from V and 0 bases from J, the junction contained 3 bases not matched to a gene. The CDR3 reads CASSYRGTTNEKLFF. For the CDR3, the DNA is TGTGCCAGCAGTTACAGGGGAACAACTAATGAAAAACTGTTTTTT.

The V call is TRBV19, the J call TRBJ1-1, with D unresolved. Germline CDR1 and CDR2: LNHDA and SQIVND (reference sequence). V was cut by 5 bases and J by 0 bases, with 19 bases left in between. The length of the CDR3 is 17 residues. CDR3 coding DNA: TGTGCCAGTAGTCCCGGTCTATCCCGGGTCTTGAACACTGAAGCTTTCTTT. This codes for CASSPGLSRVLNTEAFF.

This clonotype has at least ten counts. The V call is TRBV30, the J call TRBJ1-1; no firm D call. CDR3 length: 12 amino acids. Per the germline V gene, CDR1 is GTSNPN and CDR2 is SVGIG (reference sequence). V lost 7 bases and J lost 1, with 10 bases in between. CDR3 nucleotide sequence: TGTGCCTTTGGACTTCCGAACACTGAAGCTTTCTTT. It codes for CAFGLPNTEAFF.

Regarding this clonotype: A much more abundant neighbour one base away suggests this may be a read error. The gene calls are TRBV18 and TRBJ2-1, with D hard to call. The J call may be in error: the DNA end matches TRBJ2-7 better. Looked up from germline, CDR1 is KGHSH and CDR2 is LQKENI. The CDR3 contains 13 residues. DNA for the CDR3: TGTGCCAGCTCACCTAAATCCTACAATGAGCAGTACTTC. This codes for CASSPKSYNEQYF.

The table lists this clonotype with many counts. The chain is built from TRBV30 and TRBJ1-2; D is undetermined. Germline V gives CDR1 GTSNPN, CDR2 SVGIG (reference sequence). There are 11 residues in the CDR3. V lost 3 bases and J lost 2, with 4 bases in between. The CDR3 region is CAWSQNYGYTF. CDR3 in DNA: TGTGCCTGGAGCCAGAACTATGGCTACACCTTC. Combining the CDR3 with reference TRBV30 and TRBJ1-2 gives the whole variable domain SQTIHQWPATLVQPVGSPLSLECTVEGTSNPNLYWYRQAAGRGLQLLFYSVGIGQISSEVPQNLSASRPQDRQFILSSKKLLLSDSGFYLCAWSQNYGYTFGSGTRLTVV.

In its sample, this clonotype was seen many times. CDR3: CASSQLATGTETQYF. In DNA form, the CDR3 reads TGTGCCAGCAGCCAGCTAGCAACCGGAACAGAGACCCAGTACTTC. The chain has TRBV7-8 and TRBJ2-5, with D perhaps TRBD2 (5 bases). The CDR3 has 15 residues. Deletions cut 5 bases from V and 4 bases from J, with 17 bases between. The germline CDR1 and CDR2 sequences are SGHVS and FQNEAQ. Together with reference TRBV7-8 and TRBJ2-5, the CDR3 gives the full variable domain: GAGVSQSPRYKVAKRGQDVALRCDPISGHVSLFWYQQALGQGPEFLTYFQNEAQLDKSGLPSDRFFAERPEGSVSTLKIQRTQQEDSAVYLCASSQLATGTETQYFGPGTRLLVL.